Below, one T cell receptor beta chain is given with its context. Its antigen is currently unknown. This entry comes from a study of shared clonotypes between healthy human individuals. Study in general: Researchers assigned three CD4 naive, three CD4 memory, two CD8 naive and one CD8 memory plate to each donor. Regarding the study as a whole: Non-shared clonotypes displayed generation probabilities falling below those of clonotypes present in all four donors.

CDR1 SGHRS and CDR2 YFSETQ come from the germline V gene. The CDR3 is 13 amino acids. V was clipped by 0 bases and J by 4 bases, with 7 bases between them. In the original analysis: ImmunoSEQ output lacked quality scores and full-length reads, limiting matched filtering. The repertoire was sequenced with immunoSEQ multiplex PCR; TCRdb's copy has only in-frame clones and lacks some. V, J and clone size were drawn from that table, and D and trimming were deduced from the DNA. Of fewer than 1.8 million clones detected, 98% appear once; the ten largest clones hold 0.36%. The source is a man younger than 40 in good health. The sample was naive CD4+ T cells sorted from blood. Documented subset: CD45RA+ positively selected. This rearrangement joins TRBV5-1 to TRBJ2-5, with D unresolved. Here the CDR3 DNA reads TGCGCCAGCAGCTTGGCCTTTCGAGAGACCCAGTACTTC. Translation gives CASSLAFRETQYF.